The entry below gives a single T cell receptor (beta chain) sequence along with its context. Its antigen is currently unknown. Trimming took 6 bases from V and 4 from J; bases not matched to a gene: 7. Per the germline V gene, CDR1 is LNHDA and CDR2 is SQIVND (reference sequence). The CDR3 totals 14 residues. This record comes from a study of cytomegalovirus exposure and HLA in healthy donors. Broader study findings: Most of the TCR beta V segments (in an earlier analysis) were productive either about 87% or about 30% of the time. CMV antigen specificity of a few CMV-associated chains was confirmed in vitro.

Researchers ran the PCR with 60 Vbeta and 13 Jbeta primers. How the authors handled the data: Later reanalysis found about 78 million unique TCR beta chains, 10 million to 14 million of them shared. The method was immunoSEQ multiplex PCR; TCRdb's version includes in-frame clones alone and lacks a portion of them. V, J and clone size are those of that table, while D and trimming were read from the DNA. Of around 120,000 clones listed, about two thirds were seen once; the top ten hold approximately 2.6%. This TCR derives from a human donor in good health. Sample: PBMCs. The chain has TRBV19 and TRBJ1-2, with TRBD1 matching over 8 bases. The CDR3 region is CASSQTGVGYGYTF. Written as DNA, the CDR3 is TGTGCCAGTAGCCAGACAGGGGTTGGCTATGGCTACACCTTC.